The text below deals with one TCR beta chain. Which antigen it targets is not known. The sample holds no much larger clone one base away, and base qualities are not on file. Whole blood was collected in K2EDTA tubes by collaborating institutions according to the institutions' own protocols. For TCRbeta analysis, collaborators shipped samples in one of three forms: frozen whole blood, isolated PBMCs, or DNA extracted from either of those sample types. TCRbeta CDR3 regions were amplified from genomic DNA using the immunoSEQ Assay, a bias-controlled multiplex PCR. On the study's bioinformatics: Within the assay, amplification of reference gene primers was used to estimate how many nucleated cells each sample contained. To quantify the absolute abundance of each unique TCRbeta CDR3 rearrangement, sequence reads were collapsed and filtered. For each sample, productive Simpson clonality was calculated as the square root of Simpson's diversity index over productive rearrangements. What TCRdb holds here is the immuneACCESS table cut down to in-frame rearrangements. Part of the clones is not present; checked against another copy, under half of the missing clones reflect an unresolved V gene, and the others are unexplained. V and J calls and clone size follow that table, whereas D and trimming were derived from the DNA. This sample gives about 80,000 clones in total; around 69% of them show up just once. The ten largest clones take up roughly 15% of the sample.

Reading the germline V gene gives CDR1 KGHSH and CDR2 LQKENI. The CDR3 spans 17 residues, from the cysteine through the phenylalanine. This entry keeps only the CDR3 DNA: 51 bases, framed from base 1. Here V drops 1 base and J drops 3 bases, and the junction holds 5 bases not matched to any gene. These data are taken from a study of blood T cell repertoires in COVID-19 (dated by TCRdb to the early 2020s). A note on the overall study: Collaborator samples came from the United States, Italy and Spain and covered acute and convalescent phases of COVID-19. The samples were drawn from the first 160 participants of the ongoing ImmuneRACE study and from 950 to 1,500 subjects provided by 6 global collaborators. HLA class I and class II types, where available, came from metadata supplied by the sample provider rather than from assay-based typing. The material from the prospective study consisted of cDNA or gDNA derived from T cells, B-cell-depleted T cells, or PBMCs. A freely available public database, intended as a resource for researchers studying the immune response to SARS-CoV-2, is where the repertoires were released. Sample metadata almost always included a de-identified subject ID, COVID-19 status, age in years and sex. Subjects who had been exposed to COVID-19, were actively infected with it, or had recovered from it provided the deeply sampled blood TCRbeta repertoires that made up the dataset.

Results and caveats for the whole study, not just this receptor: How much clinical and demographic metadata was included differed by source and by participant, and the metadata was provided uncurated.

The sequence derives from a man aged 65-85 years with active or convalescent COVID-19. Sequenced input: peripheral blood. This chain is built from TRBV18 and TRBJ2-6; the junction holds 8 bases that match TRBD2. The CDR3 here reads CASSPLPAGVGANVLTF. The bases read TGTGCCAGCTCACCACTTCCAGCGGGGGTTGGGGCCAACGTCCTGACTTTC.